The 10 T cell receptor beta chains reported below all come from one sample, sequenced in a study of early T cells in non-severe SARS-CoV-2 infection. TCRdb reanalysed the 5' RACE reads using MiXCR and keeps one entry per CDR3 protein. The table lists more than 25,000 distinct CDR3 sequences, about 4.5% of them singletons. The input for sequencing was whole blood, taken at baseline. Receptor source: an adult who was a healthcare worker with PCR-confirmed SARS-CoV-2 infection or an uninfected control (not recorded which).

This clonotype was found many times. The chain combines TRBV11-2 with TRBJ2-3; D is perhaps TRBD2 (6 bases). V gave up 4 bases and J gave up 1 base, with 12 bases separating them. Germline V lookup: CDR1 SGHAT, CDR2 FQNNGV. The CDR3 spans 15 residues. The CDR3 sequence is CASSWGPSGTDTQYF. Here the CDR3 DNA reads TGTGCCAGCAGCTGGGGTCCTAGCGGCACAGATACGCAGTATTTT.

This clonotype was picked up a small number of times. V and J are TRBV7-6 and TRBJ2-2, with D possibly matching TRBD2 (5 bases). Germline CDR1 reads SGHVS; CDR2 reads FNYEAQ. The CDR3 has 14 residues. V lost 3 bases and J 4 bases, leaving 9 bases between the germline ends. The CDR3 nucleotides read TGTGCCAGCAGCTTTACTCGGGGCACCGGGGAGCTGTTTTTT. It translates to CASSFTRGTGELFF.

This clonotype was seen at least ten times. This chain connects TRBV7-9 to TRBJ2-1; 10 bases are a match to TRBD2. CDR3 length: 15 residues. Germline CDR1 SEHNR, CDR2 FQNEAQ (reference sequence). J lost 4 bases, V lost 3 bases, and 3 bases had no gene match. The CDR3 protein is CASSFHSGRYNEQFF. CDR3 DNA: TGTGCCAGCAGCTTTCATAGCGGGAGGTACAATGAGCAGTTCTTC.

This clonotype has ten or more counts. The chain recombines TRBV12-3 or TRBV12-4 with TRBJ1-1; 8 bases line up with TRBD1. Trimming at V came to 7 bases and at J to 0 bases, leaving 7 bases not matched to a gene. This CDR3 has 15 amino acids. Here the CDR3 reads CASTSAGGMNTEAFF. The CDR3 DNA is TGTGCCAGCACCTCGGCAGGGGGCATGAACACTGAAGCTTTCTTT.

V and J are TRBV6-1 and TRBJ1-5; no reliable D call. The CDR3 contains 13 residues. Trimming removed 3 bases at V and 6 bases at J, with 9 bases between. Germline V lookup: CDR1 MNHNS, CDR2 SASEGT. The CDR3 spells CASSDHTFQPQHF. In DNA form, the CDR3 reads TGTGCCAGCAGTGATCATACCTTTCAGCCCCAGCATTTT.

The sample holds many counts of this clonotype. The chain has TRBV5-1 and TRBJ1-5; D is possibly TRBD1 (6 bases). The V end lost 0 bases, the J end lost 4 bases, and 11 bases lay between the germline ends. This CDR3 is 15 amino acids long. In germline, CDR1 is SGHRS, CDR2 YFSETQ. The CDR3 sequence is CASSLAGALNQPQHF. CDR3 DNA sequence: TGCGCCAGCAGCTTGGCAGGGGCCTTGAATCAGCCCCAGCATTTT.

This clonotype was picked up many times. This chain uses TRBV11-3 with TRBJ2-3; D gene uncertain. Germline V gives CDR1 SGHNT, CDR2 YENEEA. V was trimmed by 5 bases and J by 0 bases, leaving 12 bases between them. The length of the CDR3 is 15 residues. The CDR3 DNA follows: TGTGCCAGCAGCCACCAGGCGGCTAGCACAGATACGCAGTATTTT. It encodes CASSHQAASTDTQYF.

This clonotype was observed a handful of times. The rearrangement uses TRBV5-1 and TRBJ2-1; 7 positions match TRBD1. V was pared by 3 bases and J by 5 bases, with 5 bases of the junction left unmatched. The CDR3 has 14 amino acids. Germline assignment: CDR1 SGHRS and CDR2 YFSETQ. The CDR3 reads CASSWPQGHNEQFF. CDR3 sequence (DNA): TGCGCCAGCAGCTGGCCACAGGGGCACAATGAGCAGTTCTTC.

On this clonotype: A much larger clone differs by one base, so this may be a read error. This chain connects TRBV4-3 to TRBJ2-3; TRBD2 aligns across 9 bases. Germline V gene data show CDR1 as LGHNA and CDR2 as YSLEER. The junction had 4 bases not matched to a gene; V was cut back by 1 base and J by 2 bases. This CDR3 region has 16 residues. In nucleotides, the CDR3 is TGCGCCAGCAGCCAAGGGGTAGCGGGGGTCACAGATACGCAGTATTTT. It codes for CASSQGVAGVTDTQYF.

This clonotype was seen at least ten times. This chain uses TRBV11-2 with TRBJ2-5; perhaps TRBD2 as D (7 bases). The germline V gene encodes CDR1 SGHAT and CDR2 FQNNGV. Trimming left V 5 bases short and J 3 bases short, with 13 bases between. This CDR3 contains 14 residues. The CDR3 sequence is CASSRGAGEETQYF. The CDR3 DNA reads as TGTGCCAGCAGCCGGGGGGCAGGGGAAGAGACCCAGTACTTC.